This T cell receptor (beta chain) was documented in a study of CD8 T cells in ankylosing spondylitis. Each TCR beta library was made by quantitative 5'-RACE that incorporated molecular barcodes. TCRdb recomputed calls from the 5' RACE reads with MiXCR, one row per CDR3 protein. The profile shows about 300,000 distinct CDR3 sequences, roughly 10% of them singletons. This CDR3 region has 14 residues. V lost 6 bases and J lost 1; bases outside the gene matches: 2. Germline CDR1 reads MNHEY; CDR2 reads SVGEGT. Findings of the study overall: Certain motif variants had earlier been reported in reactive arthritis synovial fluid and blood. In ankylosing spondylitis patients, matched synovial fluid reportedly showed significant enrichment of disease-linked clones. Seemingly distinctive of ankylosing spondylitis blood was a TCR beta motif formed by eight highly homologous variants.

The sample holds many counts of this clonotype. Its antigen is still unknown. The sequence was collected from a female donor with ankylosing spondylitis or in good health (not recorded which). The sequencing sample was made of blood, either unsorted or a sorted T cell fraction (not recorded which). The rearrangement uses TRBV6-2 or TRBV6-3 and TRBJ2-2; 7 bases are shared with TRBD1. The CDR3 spells CASRRTGNTGELFF. CDR3 DNA: TGTGCCAGCAGGCGGACAGGGAACACCGGGGAGCTGTTTTTT.